A selection of T cell receptor beta chains follows, all from one sample in a study of identical twins. Each CDR3 protein gets one entry after TCRdb re-called the 5' RACE reads with MiXCR. The sample lists approximately 1.8 million distinct CDR3 sequences; about 32% were seen once. The specimen was cord blood. All receptors come from a newborn girl in good health. Each CDR3 is given with its conserved first and last residue. A D gene is named only where the DNA matches it firmly. Clone size is given for some rows only: seen once, a few or many times, or a class if the clone is expanded.

cdr3_nt: TGCAGTGCTAGAGGGGGTATAGCGGGGCAGTACGAGCAGTACTTC
cdr3_aa: CSARGGIAGQYEQYF
clone_size: -
v_call: TRBV20-1
d_call: TRBD2
j_call: TRBJ2-7

cdr3_nt: TGTGCCAGCAGTATCAGGCGCTCCTACGAGCAGTACTTC
cdr3_aa: CASSIRRSYEQYF
clone_size: few
v_call: TRBV12-3/TRBV12-4
d_call: -
j_call: TRBJ2-7

cdr3_nt: TGTGCCAGCAGCCAGGGGGCTGGGGCCAACGTCCTGACTTTC
cdr3_aa: CASSQGAGANVLTF
clone_size: many
v_call: TRBV3-1
d_call: -
j_call: TRBJ2-6

cdr3_nt: TGTGCCAGCAGTGTAAGAGACAGGGGGTCCTACGAGCAGTACTTC
cdr3_aa: CASSVRDRGSYEQYF
clone_size: many
v_call: TRBV25-1
d_call: TRBD1
j_call: TRBJ2-7

cdr3_nt: TGCAGTGCTAGAGGCCCAGGGGTACTCTCCTACGAGCAGTACTTC
cdr3_aa: CSARGPGVLSYEQYF
clone_size: -
v_call: TRBV20-1
d_call: -
j_call: TRBJ2-7

cdr3_nt: TGTGCCAGCAGCCAAGTATGGGGGGCATCCGGAGGCTACACCTTC
cdr3_aa: CASSQVWGASGGYTF
clone_size: few
v_call: TRBV3-1
d_call: -
j_call: TRBJ1-2

cdr3_nt: TGCAGCGTTGAAGGGGGGAACACTGAAGCTTTCTTT
cdr3_aa: CSVEGGNTEAFF
clone_size: many
v_call: TRBV29-1
d_call: -
j_call: TRBJ1-1

cdr3_nt: TGTGCCAGTACCTCTTCCAGGGGTCGTGGCTACACCTTC
cdr3_aa: CASTSSRGRGYTF
clone_size: -
v_call: TRBV19
d_call: -
j_call: TRBJ1-2

cdr3_nt: TGTGCCAGCAGTCCACCGAGGACAGCCCTGAACACTGAAGCTTTCTTT
cdr3_aa: CASSPPRTALNTEAFF
clone_size: few
v_call: TRBV28
d_call: -
j_call: TRBJ1-1

cdr3_nt: TGTGCCAGCAGCCTCACCGGGACAGGGGAGGGCTACACCTTC
cdr3_aa: CASSLTGTGEGYTF
clone_size: -
v_call: TRBV6-6
d_call: TRBD1
j_call: TRBJ1-2

cdr3_nt: TGTGCCAGCAGTTACCCGGGACAGGGAAACACCATATATTTT
cdr3_aa: CASSYPGQGNTIYF
clone_size: -
v_call: TRBV6-5
d_call: TRBD1
j_call: TRBJ1-3

cdr3_nt: TGTGCCAGCAGCCCCCTTTCCGGGCCACGGGATACGCAGTATTTT
cdr3_aa: CASSPLSGPRDTQYF
clone_size: few
v_call: TRBV12-3/TRBV12-4
d_call: -
j_call: TRBJ2-3

cdr3_nt: TGTGCCAGCAGCTTATTCGGCGGGAGGGCCGCAGATACGCAGTATTTT
cdr3_aa: CASSLFGGRAADTQYF
clone_size: few
v_call: TRBV7-2
d_call: TRBD2
j_call: TRBJ2-3

cdr3_nt: TGTGCCAGCAGCATGGGACAAAGAGGCAGCTACACCTTC
cdr3_aa: CASSMGQRGSYTF
clone_size: -
v_call: TRBV28
d_call: -
j_call: TRBJ1-2

cdr3_nt: TGTGCTAGTGGATCCGACGGTCACAATGAGCAGTACTTC
cdr3_aa: CASGSDGHNEQYF
clone_size: few
v_call: TRBV12-5
d_call: -
j_call: TRBJ2-5

cdr3_nt: TGTGCCATCAGTGAGGGACTAGCGGGTTACAATGAGCAGTTCTTC
cdr3_aa: CAISEGLAGYNEQFF
clone_size: few
v_call: TRBV10-3
d_call: TRBD2
j_call: TRBJ2-1

cdr3_nt: TGCAGTGCTAGAGATGGTTTAGGGACCGGTTATGGCTACACCTTC
cdr3_aa: CSARDGLGTGYGYTF
clone_size: -
v_call: TRBV20-1
d_call: -
j_call: TRBJ1-2

cdr3_nt: TGTGCCAGCAGCTTAAGACAGGGGCTGTACAATGAGCAGTTCTTC
cdr3_aa: CASSLRQGLYNEQFF
clone_size: many
v_call: TRBV7-2
d_call: TRBD1
j_call: TRBJ2-1

cdr3_nt: TGTGCCAGCAGCTTCGTAGGGTTGTTCACAGATACGCAGTATTTT
cdr3_aa: CASSFVGLFTDTQYF
clone_size: -
v_call: TRBV5-6
d_call: -
j_call: TRBJ2-3

cdr3_nt: TGCAGTTCAGGACAGTCCCCCTACGAGCAGTACTTC
cdr3_aa: CSSGQSPYEQYF
clone_size: -
v_call: TRBV20-1
d_call: -
j_call: TRBJ2-7

cdr3_nt: TGTGCCAGCAGTTTACAGGGTGGGGGGCAGTTCTTC
cdr3_aa: CASSLQGGGQFF
clone_size: -
v_call: TRBV6-5
d_call: -
j_call: TRBJ2-1

cdr3_nt: TGTGCCAGCAGCAAACCGGGAGTCAACACTGAAGCTTTCTTT
cdr3_aa: CASSKPGVNTEAFF
clone_size: -
v_call: TRBV13
d_call: -
j_call: TRBJ1-1

cdr3_nt: TGCAGTGCTAGTCCAGGGGGGGTGCAGGTTGCTGAAGCTTTCTTT
cdr3_aa: CSASPGGVQVAEAFF
clone_size: -
v_call: TRBV20-1
d_call: TRBD1
j_call: TRBJ1-1

cdr3_nt: TGTGCCAGCAGCCACAGGGGCTCTAACTATGGCTACACCTTC
cdr3_aa: CASSHRGSNYGYTF
clone_size: -
v_call: TRBV3-1
d_call: -
j_call: TRBJ1-2

cdr3_nt: TGCGCCAGCAGCTCTCGTACGGGTATAAGCACCGGGGAGCTGTTTTTT
cdr3_aa: CASSSRTGISTGELFF
clone_size: -
v_call: TRBV5-1
d_call: -
j_call: TRBJ2-2

cdr3_nt: TGCGCCAGCAGCTTGGAGTCGGTTGCGAGAGGAAACACCATATATTTT
cdr3_aa: CASSLESVARGNTIYF
clone_size: -
v_call: TRBV5-1
d_call: -
j_call: TRBJ1-3

cdr3_nt: TGTGCCATCAGTCCTCGGAATATACAAGAGACCCAGTACTTC
cdr3_aa: CAISPRNIQETQYF
clone_size: few
v_call: TRBV10-3
d_call: -
j_call: TRBJ2-5

cdr3_nt: TGTGCCACCAGCAGAGATGGGCCACCCTACAATGAGCAGTTCTTC
cdr3_aa: CATSRDGPPYNEQFF
clone_size: few
v_call: TRBV15
d_call: -
j_call: TRBJ2-1

cdr3_nt: TGCAGTGCTCAGTATTCAACTAATGAAAAACTGTTTTTT
cdr3_aa: CSAQYSTNEKLFF
clone_size: few
v_call: TRBV20-1
d_call: -
j_call: TRBJ1-4

cdr3_nt: TGTGCCAGCAGATCCAGCGGGGGAACAGATACGCAGTATTTT
cdr3_aa: CASRSSGGTDTQYF
clone_size: many
v_call: TRBV6-6
d_call: TRBD2
j_call: TRBJ2-3

cdr3_nt: TGTGCCAGCAGTTTCGGCGGGACAGGGGCTTTGGACTATGGCTACACCTTC
cdr3_aa: CASSFGGTGALDYGYTF
clone_size: few
v_call: TRBV28
d_call: TRBD1
j_call: TRBJ1-2

cdr3_nt: TGTGCCAGCAGACCTTTGTGGGAAGAGACCCAGTACTTC
cdr3_aa: CASRPLWEETQYF
clone_size: -
v_call: TRBV27
d_call: -
j_call: TRBJ2-5

cdr3_nt: TGTGCCAGCAGTACCGGGAGGGGACAGGAGAGCTCCTATAATTCACCCCTCCACTTT
cdr3_aa: CASSTGRGQESSYNSPLHF
clone_size: few
v_call: TRBV12-3/TRBV12-4
d_call: TRBD1
j_call: TRBJ1-6

cdr3_nt: TGCAGTGCTACGGACAGGGACTACGAGCAGTACTTC
cdr3_aa: CSATDRDYEQYF
clone_size: few
v_call: TRBV20-1
d_call: TRBD1
j_call: TRBJ2-7

cdr3_nt: TGCAGTGCTAGAGGTTTCAAGGGGGGAGTATTTACAGATACGCAGTATTTT
cdr3_aa: CSARGFKGGVFTDTQYF
clone_size: -
v_call: TRBV20-1
d_call: -
j_call: TRBJ2-3

cdr3_nt: TGCGCCAGCAGCTGGGGTGGGTCAGCTTTCTTT
cdr3_aa: CASSWGGSAFF
clone_size: few
v_call: TRBV5-1
d_call: -
j_call: TRBJ1-1

cdr3_nt: TGTGCCATCAGGGGACCGGGACGACCCGACAATGAGCAGTTCTTC
cdr3_aa: CAIRGPGRPDNEQFF
clone_size: few
v_call: TRBV10-3
d_call: -
j_call: TRBJ2-1

cdr3_nt: TGCAGTGCTAGAGGAGCGCGGGCCGGAGATGAAAAACTGTTTTTT
cdr3_aa: CSARGARAGDEKLFF
clone_size: -
v_call: TRBV20-1
d_call: -
j_call: TRBJ1-4

cdr3_nt: TGCAGTGCTAGAGATGATGGGAATCAGCCCCAGCATTTT
cdr3_aa: CSARDDGNQPQHF
clone_size: few
v_call: TRBV20-1
d_call: -
j_call: TRBJ1-5

cdr3_nt: TGTGCCTGTCGTCCGGAGTTTAACTCTGGAAACACCATATATTTT
cdr3_aa: CACRPEFNSGNTIYF
clone_size: -
v_call: TRBV30
d_call: -
j_call: TRBJ1-3

cdr3_nt: TGTGCCAGCAGCCAAGTGCTAGCGGGCTGGGAGACCCAGTTCTTC
cdr3_aa: CASSQVLAGWETQFF
clone_size: -
v_call: TRBV14
d_call: TRBD2
j_call: TRBJ2-1

cdr3_nt: TGCAGTGCTAGAGATTGGGCCACTCGCGATTCACCCCTCCACTTT
cdr3_aa: CSARDWATRDSPLHF
clone_size: -
v_call: TRBV20-1
d_call: -
j_call: TRBJ1-6

cdr3_nt: TGTGCCAGCAGGTCACAGGGGGCGGTGAATCAGCCCCAGCATTTT
cdr3_aa: CASRSQGAVNQPQHF
clone_size: -
v_call: TRBV28
d_call: TRBD1
j_call: TRBJ1-5

cdr3_nt: TGTGCCAGCAGCCGCCCTTTGCGGGGTCGATACGAGCAGTACTTC
cdr3_aa: CASSRPLRGRYEQYF
clone_size: many
v_call: TRBV11-2
d_call: -
j_call: TRBJ2-7

cdr3_nt: TGTGCCAGCAGTTACTGGAGCCAAGAGACCCAGTACTTC
cdr3_aa: CASSYWSQETQYF
clone_size: -
v_call: TRBV6-2/TRBV6-3
d_call: -
j_call: TRBJ2-5

cdr3_nt: TGTGCCAGCAGCCAAGGGGGCGGGAGGCCCGCAAATGAGCAGTTCTTC
cdr3_aa: CASSQGGGRPANEQFF
clone_size: -
v_call: TRBV3-1
d_call: TRBD2
j_call: TRBJ2-1

cdr3_nt: TGTGCCACCAGTGATAGGGGTGGGGCCAACGTCCTGACTTTC
cdr3_aa: CATSDRGGANVLTF
clone_size: few
v_call: TRBV24-1
d_call: -
j_call: TRBJ2-6

cdr3_nt: TGTGCCAGCAGTTTGCCCCTTCGGGGGGCTGAAGCTTTCTTT
cdr3_aa: CASSLPLRGAEAFF
clone_size: few
v_call: TRBV12-3/TRBV12-4
d_call: -
j_call: TRBJ1-1

cdr3_nt: TGCAGTGCAGGTCAGGGGCGAGAAAAACTGTTTTTT
cdr3_aa: CSAGQGREKLFF
clone_size: many
v_call: TRBV20-1
d_call: -
j_call: TRBJ1-4

cdr3_nt: TGCAGCGTTGACGGTCAGAACACTGAAGCTTTCTTT
cdr3_aa: CSVDGQNTEAFF
clone_size: few
v_call: TRBV29-1
d_call: -
j_call: TRBJ1-1